Listed here are 17 T cell receptor beta chains from one sample, sequenced in a study of graft-versus-host responses after intestinal transplantation. Both intraepithelial and lamina propria lymphocytes were released by processing graft tissue. The repertoire was sequenced with immunoSEQ multiplex PCR; TCRdb's copy has only in-frame clones and lacks some. Of about 63,000 clones listed, around 90% are singletons. Material: ileum tissue, obtained 357 days after transplant. The receptors come from a human patient who received an intestinal transplant, so some T cells may come from the graft donor.

This chain links TRBV7-9 with TRBJ2-1; the match to TRBD2 covers 12 bases. The CDR3 runs to 17 residues. From germline, CDR1 is SEHNR and CDR2 FQNEAQ (reference sequence). V dropped 2 bases and J dropped 8; count of bases not matched to a gene: 10. The CDR3 DNA reads as TGTGCCAGCAGCTTAATGGAGGGGCTAGCGGGAGGGGATGAGCAGTTCTTC. Its translation is CASSLMEGLAGGDEQFF. Together with reference TRBV7-9 and TRBJ2-1, the CDR3 gives the full variable domain: DTGVSQNPRHKITKRGQNVTFRCDPISEHNRLYWYRQTLGQGPEFLTYFQNEAQLEKSRLLSDRFSAERPKGSFSTLEIQRTEQGDSAMYLCASSLMEGLAGGDEQFFGPGTRLTVL.

The table lists this clone with a few counts. This rearrangement joins TRBV29-1 to TRBJ1-5; D might be TRBD1 (5 bases). Germline loops: CDR1 SQVTM, CDR2 ANQGSEA. V lost 4 bases and J 1 base, leaving 11 bases between the germline ends. The CDR3 has 14 residues. CDR3 sequence reads: CSVGSRASNQPQHF. The DNA of the CDR3 is TGCAGCGTTGGGTCCAGGGCGAGCAATCAGCCCCAGCATTTT.

The chain employs TRBV7-7 and TRBJ2-7, with D possibly being TRBD2 (6 bases). The CDR3 has 14 amino acids. V dropped 3 bases and J dropped 3 bases, with 12 bases sitting between them. Germline V gene sequence: CDR1 SSHAT, CDR2 FNYEAQ (reference sequence). The CDR3 here is CASSFWDWSYEQYF. CDR3 in DNA: TGTGCCAGCAGCTTTTGGGACTGGAGCTACGAGCAGTACTTC.

The V call is TRBV4-1, the J call TRBJ2-7, with D hard to call. The CDR3 is made up of 16 amino acids. V was trimmed by 0 bases and J by 3 bases, leaving 15 bases between them. Germline V gene data show CDR1 as MGHRA and CDR2 as YSYEKL. CDR3 sequence reads: CASSQDVTVLIYEQYF. CDR3 sequence (DNA): TGCGCCAGCAGCCAAGATGTTACGGTTCTAATCTACGAGCAGTACTTC.

This clone was picked up a small number of times. The gene calls are TRBV5-4 and TRBJ2-7; 9 nucleotides align to TRBD1. Germline values: CDR1 SGHNT, CDR2 YYREEE (reference sequence). V lost 2 bases and J lost 6; bases outside the gene matches: 6. This CDR3 has 14 amino acids. The CDR3 is CASSLGQGRVEQYF. In DNA, the CDR3 is TGTGCCAGCAGCTTAGGACAGGGGCGGGTCGAGCAGTACTTC.

The rearrangement links TRBV10-2 to TRBJ2-3; D gene unclear. V was trimmed by 8 bases and J by 4 bases, leaving 10 bases between them. This CDR3 contains 12 residues. CDR1 is WSHSY, CDR2 SAAADI, per germline. The CDR3 sequence is CASALGADTQYF. The CDR3, as DNA: TGCGCCAGCGCTCTAGGAGCAGATACGCAGTATTTT.

This clone appeared a few times. Other DNA sequences from this sample encode an identical CDR3 as well. The J gene is TRBJ2-7, the V gene TRBV11-2; unclear D gene. Trimming took off 1 base at V and 4 bases at J, with 2 bases between the two ends. The germline V gene encodes CDR1 SGHAT and CDR2 FQNNGV. CDR3 size: 11 residues. Written as DNA, the CDR3 is TGTGCCAGCAGCTTAGCTTACGAGCAGTACTTC. The encoded protein is CASSLAYEQYF.

The gene calls are TRBV29-1 and TRBJ2-1, with 7 bases lining up with TRBD2. V trimming: 6 bases; J trimming: 4 bases; junction bases outside the gene matches: 15. The CDR3 consists of 16 residues. Germline CDR1 and CDR2: SQVTM and ANQGSEA. CDR3 in DNA: TGCAGCGTCGAGGGAGGGAGTGACACGGGGTACAATGAGCAGTTCTTC. Amino acid sequence: CSVEGGSDTGYNEQFF.

This rearrangement joins TRBV6-5 to TRBJ1-6; 7 bases align to TRBD1. The germline CDR1 and CDR2 sequences are MNHEY and SVGAGI. V gave up 5 bases and J gave up 8 bases; unmatched junction bases: 9. The CDR3 is 15 residues long. The chain's CDR3 is CASSVGDSRYSPLHF. CDR3 DNA: TGTGCCAGCAGTGTAGGGGACAGCCGATATTCACCCCTCCACTTT.

V gene TRBV2 combines with J gene TRBJ2-5, with TRBD1 identical over 8 bases. TRBJ2-7 matches the DNA end more closely, so the J call is doubtful. The germline V gene has CDR1 SNHLY and CDR2 FYNNEI. The CDR3 sequence is 15 residues long. The CDR3 reads CASIDIGQGCSEQYF. The CDR3 DNA follows: TGTGCCAGCATCGATATAGGACAGGGTTGTAGCGAGCAGTACTTC.

This CDR3 is CASSATGRTNYGYTF. Here the CDR3 DNA reads TGTGCCAGTAGTGCGACAGGGAGGACAAACTATGGCTACACCTTC. The chain employs TRBV19 and TRBJ1-2; TRBD1 matches at 7 bases. V trimming: 5 bases; J trimming: 2 bases; junction bases outside the gene matches: 8. The V gene's germline CDR1 is LNHDA and CDR2 SQIVND (reference sequence). The CDR3 contains 15 residues.

Points on this clone: The sample holds other DNA sequences that translate to the same CDR3. The V and J genes are TRBV11-2 and TRBJ2-7; 7 bases fit TRBD1. There are 13 residues in the CDR3. J was trimmed by 4 bases and V by 5 bases; bases with no gene match: 5. Germline CDR1 reads SGHAT; CDR2 reads FQNNGV. CDR3 bases: TGTGCCAGCAGCCCTGACAGGGCTTACGAGCAGTACTTC. This encodes CASSPDRAYEQYF.

This chain joins TRBV14 and TRBJ2-7; D is ambiguous. The CDR3 extends over 12 amino acids. Germline V gene sequence: CDR1 SGHDN, CDR2 FVKESK. Trimming took off 7 bases at V and 1 base at J, with 8 bases between the two ends. The CDR3 region is CASIPSSYEQYF. In nucleotides, the CDR3 is TGTGCCAGCATCCCTAGTTCCTACGAGCAGTACTTC.

This chain connects TRBV5-1 to TRBJ1-1; 8 bases line up with TRBD1. CDR1 and CDR2 from the germline V gene are SGHRS and YFSETQ. This CDR3 is built from 19 residues. V lost 2 bases and J lost 7; bases outside the gene matches: 22. CDR3: CASSFRAPAELDRENEAFF. DNA of the CDR3: TGCGCCAGCAGCTTTCGAGCCCCGGCGGAGCTGGACAGGGAAAATGAAGCTTTCTTT.

V usage is TRBV9 and J usage is TRBJ2-5; 12 positions agree with TRBD2. Trimming at V came to 4 bases and at J to 2 bases, leaving 6 bases not matched to a gene. The CDR3 runs 16 residues. Germline V CDR1 and CDR2: SGDLS, YYNGEE. For the CDR3, the DNA is TGTGCCAGCAGCCCGCGACTAGCGGGGGAGCAAGAGACCCAGTACTTC. Protein sequence: CASSPRLAGEQETQYF.

The chain couples TRBV5-6 to TRBJ1-3, with D possibly being TRBD1 (6 bases). The CDR3 totals 14 residues. The germline V gene encodes CDR1 SGHDT and CDR2 YYEEEE. V lost 2 bases and J lost 3, with 9 bases in between. The CDR3 DNA reads as TGTGCCAGCAGCTTCCAGGGGTATGGAAACACCATATATTTT. It encodes CASSFQGYGNTIYF.

The gene calls are TRBV2 and TRBJ2-1; 10 bases agree with TRBD1. The germline gives CDR1 SNHLY, CDR2 FYNNEI. After removal of 4 bases from V and 3 bases from J, the junction contained 3 bases not matched to a gene. The CDR3 is made up of 15 amino acids. The CDR3 DNA sequence: TGTGCCAGCAGTGCTGACAGGGGGCTCTACAATGAGCAGTTCTTC. Its protein product is CASSADRGLYNEQFF.